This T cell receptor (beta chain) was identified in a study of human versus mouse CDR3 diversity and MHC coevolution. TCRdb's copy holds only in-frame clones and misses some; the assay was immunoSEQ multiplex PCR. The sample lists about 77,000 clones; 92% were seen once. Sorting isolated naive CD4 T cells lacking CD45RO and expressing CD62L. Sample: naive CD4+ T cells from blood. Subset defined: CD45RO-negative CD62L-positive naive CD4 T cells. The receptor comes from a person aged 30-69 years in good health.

CDR3 residues: CASSSNRRPYGYTF. CDR3 coding DNA: TGTGCCAGCAGCTCGAACAGGAGACCCTATGGCTACACCTTC. The chain joins TRBV28 to TRBJ1-2; perhaps TRBD1 as D (5 bases). The CDR3 contains 14 residues. Germline CDR1 is MDHEN and CDR2 is SYDVKM. Trimming shortened V by 6 bases and J by 4 bases, and 15 bases separated the two germline ends.